These T cell receptor beta chains were read from a single sample in a study of cytomegalovirus exposure and HLA in healthy donors. Sequencing was performed with immunoSEQ multiplex PCR; in TCRdb, only in-frame clones are kept and a portion is missing. The data hold around 92,000 clones, with approximately 81% observed a single time. Sequenced sample: PBMCs. These receptors were taken from a girl aged 2 to 10 in good health and CMV-seropositive. The CDR3 runs from the conserved cysteine through the conserved F or W. A D gene is named only where the DNA matches it firmly. Rows may omit the clone size; those that give it use once, few, many or a size class.

d_gene | abundance | j_gene | v_gene | CDR3aa | CDR3nt
TRBD1 | . | TRBJ1-1 | TRBV5-1 | CASSPGQGGDTEAFF | TGCGCCAGCAGCCCCGGACAGGGAGGAGACACTGAAGCTTTCTTT
TRBD1 | . | TRBJ2-6 | TRBV19 | CASSQGQGRVGANVLTF | TGTGCCAGTAGCCAAGGACAGGGGAGGGTTGGGGCCAACGTCCTGACTTTC
TRBD1 | . | TRBJ2-2 | TRBV7-9 | CASSLKKTGDTGELFF | TGTGCCAGCAGCTTAAAGAAGACAGGGGACACCGGGGAGCTGTTTTTT
TRBD2 | few | TRBJ2-1 | TRBV2 | CASLPLGAGVYNEQFF | TGTGCCAGCCTGCCTCTAGGCGCGGGAGTCTACAATGAGCAGTTCTTC
. | . | TRBJ2-5 | TRBV6-6 | CASSYMEYQTQYF | TGTGCCAGCAGTTACATGGAGTATCAGACCCAGTACTTC
TRBD2 | . | TRBJ2-1 | TRBV28 | CASSPLAGGPKESNEQFF | TGTGCCAGCAGTCCCCTAGCGGGAGGGCCGAAGGAAAGTAATGAGCAGTTCTTC
. | . | TRBJ1-1 | TRBV30 | CAWRRRDRQYNTEAFF | TGTGCCTGGAGGCGGCGGGACCGACAATATAACACTGAAGCTTTCTTT
. | once | TRBJ2-6 | TRBV19 | CASKSSGANVLTF | TGTGCCAGCAAGAGCTCTGGGGCCAACGTCCTGACTTTC
TRBD1 | . | TRBJ1-2 | TRBV6-1 | CASSGLRQGGGGYTF | TGTGCCAGCAGCGGACTCAGACAGGGGGGAGGCGGCTACACCTTC
TRBD1 | . | TRBJ1-1 | TRBV5-6 | CASTTGQWVGTEAFF | TGTGCCAGCACCACGGGACAGTGGGTAGGCACTGAAGCTTTCTTT
. | . | TRBJ1-1 | TRBV27 | CASSWGTGGTEAFF | TGTGCCAGCAGTTGGGGGACGGGAGGCACTGAAGCTTTCTTT
TRBD1 | . | TRBJ2-7 | TRBV6-5 | CASSRTGTGAYEQYF | TGTGCCAGCAGCCGAACCGGGACAGGGGCCTACGAGCAGTACTTC
TRBD1 | . | TRBJ1-2 | TRBV7-9 | CASSLAGQHGYTF | TGTGCCAGCAGCTTAGCGGGACAGCATGGCTACACCTTC
. | . | TRBJ2-7 | TRBV6-5 | CASSYSASAFSYEQYF | TGTGCCAGCAGTTACTCGGCTAGCGCGTTCTCCTACGAGCAGTACTTC
TRBD1 | . | TRBJ2-3 | TRBV29-1 | CSVGRTGLVTSDTQYF | TGCAGCGTTGGACGGACAGGCCTTGTAACATCAGATACGCAGTATTTT
. | few | TRBJ1-5 | TRBV27 | CASSLSGSGLSNQPQHF | TGTGCCAGCAGTTTATCGGGCAGCGGTCTTAGCAATCAGCCCCAGCATTTT
TRBD1 | . | TRBJ2-1 | TRBV6-5 | CASRPGTGANEQFF | TGTGCCAGCAGACCAGGGACAGGGGCCAATGAGCAGTTCTTC
. | . | TRBJ2-7 | TRBV4-1 | CASSQSQFEEYEQYF | TGCGCCAGCAGCCAATCCCAGTTCGAGGAGTACGAGCAGTACTTC
TRBD2 | . | TRBJ2-1 | TRBV6-5 | CASSTGTSKGNEQFF | TGTGCCAGCAGTACCGGGACTAGCAAAGGTAATGAGCAGTTCTTC
. | . | TRBJ1-4 | TRBV28 | CASSLINPPWGVGEKLFF | TGTGCCAGCAGTTTAATCAATCCCCCCTGGGGAGTTGGTGAAAAACTGTTTTTT
. | . | TRBJ2-5 | TRBV23-1 | CASSQALVEETQYF | TGCGCCAGCAGTCAAGCCCTGGTAGAAGAGACCCAGTACTTC
TRBD1 | once | TRBJ1-2 | TRBV30 | CAWRSGQLQYGYTF | TGTGCCTGGCGGTCGGGACAGTTACAGTATGGCTACACCTTC
TRBD2 | . | TRBJ2-7 | TRBV7-9 | CASSSTSGTYEQYF | TGTGCCAGCAGCTCGACTAGCGGTACCTACGAGCAGTACTTC
. | . | TRBJ2-7 | TRBV28 | CASSFRRAVAYEQYF | TGTGCCAGCAGTTTTAGGCGCGCGGTAGCCTACGAGCAGTACTTC
TRBD2 | . | TRBJ2-7 | TRBV27 | CASTSRAGSYEQYF | TGTGCCAGCACCTCTAGAGCGGGGTCCTACGAGCAGTACTTC
. | . | TRBJ2-3 | TRBV7-3 | CASSPQQGSPLDTQYF | TGTGCCAGCAGCCCCCAACAGGGTTCGCCCTTAGATACGCAGTATTTT
. | . | TRBJ1-1 | TRBV5-4 | CASSQREFTEAFF | TGTGCCAGCAGCCAGAGGGAGTTCACTGAAGCTTTCTTT
. | . | TRBJ1-5 | TRBV25-1 | CASSDRGGNQPQHF | TGTGCCAGCAGTGACAGGGGAGGCAATCAGCCCCAGCATTTT
. | . | TRBJ1-1 | TRBV13 | CASSFGGTEAFF | TGTGCCAGCAGCTTCGGGGGCACTGAAGCTTTCTTT
. | . | TRBJ1-5 | TRBV30 | CAWSGGGGADQPQHF | TGTGCCTGGAGTGGGGGGGGAGGGGCGGATCAGCCCCAGCATTTT
TRBD1 | . | TRBJ1-1 | TRBV10-3 | CAISKGQANTEAFF | TGTGCCATCAGTAAGGGACAGGCGAACACTGAAGCTTTCTTT
. | once | TRBJ2-7 | TRBV19 | CASSIGGGEQYF | TGTGCCAGTAGTATAGGAGGCGGAGAGCAGTACTTC
TRBD2 | . | TRBJ2-1 | TRBV7-8 | CASSLEGLAFNEQFF | TGTGCCAGCAGCTTAGAGGGACTAGCCTTCAATGAGCAGTTCTTC
TRBD1 | . | TRBJ1-3 | TRBV6-5 | CASRDTGTGGNTIYF | TGTGCCAGCAGGGATACCGGGACAGGAGGAAACACCATATATTTT
TRBD1 | . | TRBJ1-4 | TRBV7-9 | CASSVDRVREKLFF | TGTGCCAGCAGCGTGGACAGGGTGCGCGAAAAACTGTTTTTT
. | . | TRBJ1-5 | TRBV10-2 | CASSGDIGQGSNQPQHF | TGCGCCAGCAGTGGGGACATAGGGCAGGGCTCTAATCAGCCCCAGCATTTT
. | . | TRBJ2-1 | TRBV5-1 | CASSLETAKPYNEQFF | TGCGCCAGCAGCCTGGAGACAGCGAAACCCTACAATGAGCAGTTCTTC
. | . | TRBJ1-2 | TRBV4-3 | CASSQDSSRPGVGGYTF | TGCGCCAGCAGCCAAGATTCCTCGCGACCCGGGGTGGGCGGCTACACCTTC
. | . | TRBJ2-7 | TRBV6-5 | CASSSGTSYEQYF | TGTGCCAGCAGTTCCGGGACATCCTACGAGCAGTACTTC
. | few | TRBJ2-5 | TRBV5-8 | CASSLRGVAETQYF | TGTGCCAGCAGTTTAAGGGGTGTTGCAGAGACCCAGTACTTC
. | . | TRBJ2-3 | TRBV20-1 | CSAFHTDTQYF | TGCAGTGCTTTTCACACAGATACGCAGTATTTT
TRBD1 | . | TRBJ1-1 | TRBV6-5 | CASSYSRGAVNTEAFF | TGTGCCAGCAGTTACTCCAGGGGGGCCGTGAACACTGAAGCTTTCTTT
. | . | TRBJ2-7 | TRBV2 | CASSESSRGEQYF | TGTGCCAGCAGTGAGTCTAGCAGGGGCGAGCAGTACTTC
. | . | TRBJ2-7 | TRBV30 | CAWSVQEGYEQYF | TGTGCCTGGAGTGTACAGGAAGGCTACGAGCAGTACTTC
TRBD2 | . | TRBJ2-3 | TRBV7-9 | CASSLVGTSGNAQYF | TGTGCCAGCAGCTTAGTAGGGACTAGCGGGAATGCGCAGTATTTT